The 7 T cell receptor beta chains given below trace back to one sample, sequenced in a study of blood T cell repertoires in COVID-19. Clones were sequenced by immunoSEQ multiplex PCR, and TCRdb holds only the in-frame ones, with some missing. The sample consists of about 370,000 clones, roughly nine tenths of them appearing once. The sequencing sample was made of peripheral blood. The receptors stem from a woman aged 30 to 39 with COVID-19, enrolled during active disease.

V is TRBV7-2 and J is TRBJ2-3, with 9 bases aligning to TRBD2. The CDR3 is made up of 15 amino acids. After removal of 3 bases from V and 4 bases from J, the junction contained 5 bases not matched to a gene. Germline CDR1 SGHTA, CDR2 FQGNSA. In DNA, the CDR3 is TGTGCCAGCAGCTTGTCCGGGACTAGCCCAGATACGCAGTATTTT. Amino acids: CASSLSGTSPDTQYF.

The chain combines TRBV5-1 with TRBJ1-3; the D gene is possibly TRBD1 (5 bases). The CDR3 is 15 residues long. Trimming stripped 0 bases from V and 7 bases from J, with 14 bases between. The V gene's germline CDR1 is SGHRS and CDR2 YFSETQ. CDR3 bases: TGCGCCAGCAGCTTGGAGGGGCGGCCCGGGAACACCATATATTTT. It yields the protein CASSLEGRPGNTIYF.

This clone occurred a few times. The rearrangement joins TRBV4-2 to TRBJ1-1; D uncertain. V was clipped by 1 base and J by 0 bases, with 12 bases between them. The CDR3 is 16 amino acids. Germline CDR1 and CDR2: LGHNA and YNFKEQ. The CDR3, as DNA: TGTGCCAGCAGCCAAGTCTGGCCGTTGATGAACACTGAAGCTTTCTTT. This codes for CASSQVWPLMNTEAFF.

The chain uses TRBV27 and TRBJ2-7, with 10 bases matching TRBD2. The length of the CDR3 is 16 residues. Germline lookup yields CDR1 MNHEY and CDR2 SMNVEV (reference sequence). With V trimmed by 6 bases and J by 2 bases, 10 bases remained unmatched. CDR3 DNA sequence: TGTGCCAGCAGCCTGACTACTAGCGGGACCCCCTACGAGCAGTACTTC. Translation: CASSLTTSGTPYEQYF.

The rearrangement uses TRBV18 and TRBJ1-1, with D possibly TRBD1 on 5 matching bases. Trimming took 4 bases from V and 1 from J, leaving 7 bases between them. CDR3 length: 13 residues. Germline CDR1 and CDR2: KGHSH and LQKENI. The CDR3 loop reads CASSLQENTEAFF. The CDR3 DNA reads TGTGCCAGCTCACTACAGGAGAACACTGAAGCTTTCTTT. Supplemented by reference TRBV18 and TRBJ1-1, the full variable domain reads NAGVMQNPRHLVRRRGQEARLRCSPMKGHSHVYWYRQLPEEGLKFMVYLQKENIIDESGMPKERFSAEFPKEGPSILRIQQVVRGDSAAYFCASSLQENTEAFFGQGTRLTVV.

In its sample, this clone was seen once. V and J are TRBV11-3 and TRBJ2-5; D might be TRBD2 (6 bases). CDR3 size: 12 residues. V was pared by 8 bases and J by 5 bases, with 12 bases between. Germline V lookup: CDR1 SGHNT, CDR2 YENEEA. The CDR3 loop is CASGMSGETQYF. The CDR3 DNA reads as TGTGCCAGCGGAATGAGCGGGGAGACCCAGTACTTC.

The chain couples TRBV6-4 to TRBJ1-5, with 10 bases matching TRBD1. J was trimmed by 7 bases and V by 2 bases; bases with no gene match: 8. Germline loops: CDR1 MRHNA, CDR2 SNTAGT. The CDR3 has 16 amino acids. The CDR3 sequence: CASSDREDRGTQPQHF. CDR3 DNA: TGTGCCAGCAGTGACCGCGAGGACAGGGGGACGCAGCCCCAGCATTTT.